This TCR beta chain was profiled in a study of T-cell reconstitution after alpha-beta-depleted transplantation in children. The study's findings and limits: One year post-transplant, T-cell counts and diversity were largely derived from T cells produced anew. In patients about two months after transplant, alpha-beta T cells reportedly arose from several hundred expanded graft clones. Day-60 TCRbeta diversity that was high in some patients was derived from surviving recipient T cells and thymic progenitors.

Unique molecular identifiers were incorporated during preparation of the TCRbeta library. TCRdb recomputed calls from the PCR reads with MiXCR, one row per CDR3 protein. The table shows fewer than 35,000 distinct CDR3 sequences, with about 6% occurring only once. Worth noting for this clonotype: Its antigen is not known.

With V trimmed by 1 base and J by 6 bases, 6 bases remained unmatched. Germline CDR1 is SGHTA and CDR2 is FQGNSA. The CDR3 has 16 amino acids. The sequence derives from a child younger than two who had a stem cell transplant for acute myeloid leukemia, so the T cells may come from the graft donor. The sample here was peripheral blood, taken 60 days after TCRalphabeta/CD19-depleted stem cell transplant. The chain links TRBV7-2 to TRBJ2-2; 9 bases match TRBD2. CDR3 DNA: TGTGCCAGCAGCTTAGTTAGCGGGGGCATGTCCGGGGAGCTGTTTTTT. Translating it yields CASSLVSGGMSGELFF.